This TCR beta chain was sequenced for a study of T cell responses to AZD1222 COVID-19 vaccine. This table comes from immunoSEQ multiplex PCR, and its TCRdb copy is limited to in-frame clones, with some not included. The data contain over 100,000 clones, approximately 92% of them singletons. Remarks on this clone: Its antigen is still unknown.

Findings and limits, study-wide: Just 5 or 6 AZD1222 recipients tested seropositive at baseline. Reports say nearly half of spike-specific TCRs go after unmutated variant regions. Increased Spike-specific TCR breadth and depth were observed after two AZD1222 doses.

This material consisted of peripheral blood, taken on day 0 of AZD1222 vaccination. The origin of this receptor is an adult in good health.

For the CDR3, the DNA is TGTGCCAGCAGCCCCCGACTAGCGGGAAACCACCTTGTCCCCGGGCAGTACTTC. Residues: CASSPRLAGNHLVPGQYF. The V gene is TRBV7-8, the J gene TRBJ2-7, with 11 bases fitting TRBD2. The CDR3 runs 18 residues. V was pared by 5 bases and J by 9 bases, with 21 bases of the junction left unmatched. Germline V CDR1 and CDR2: SGHVS, FQNEAQ.